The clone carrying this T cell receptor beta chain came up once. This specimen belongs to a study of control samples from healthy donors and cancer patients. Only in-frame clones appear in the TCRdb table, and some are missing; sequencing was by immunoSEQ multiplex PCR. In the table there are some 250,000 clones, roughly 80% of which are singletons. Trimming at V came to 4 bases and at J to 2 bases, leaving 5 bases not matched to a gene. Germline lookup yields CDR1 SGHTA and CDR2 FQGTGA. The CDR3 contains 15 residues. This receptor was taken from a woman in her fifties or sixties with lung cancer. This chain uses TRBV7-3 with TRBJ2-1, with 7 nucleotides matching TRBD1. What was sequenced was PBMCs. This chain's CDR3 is CASSSTGTAYNEQFF. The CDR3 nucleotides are TGTGCCAGCAGCTCGACCGGGACAGCCTACAATGAGCAGTTCTTC.